This T cell receptor (beta chain) was observed in a study of T-cell reconstitution after alpha-beta-depleted transplantation in children. As for this clonotype: The antigen is not known.

Findings and limits, study-wide: From newly produced T cells came most of the T-cell counts and diversity one year after transplant. After transplant, high TCRbeta diversity at day 60 in some patients arose from surviving recipient T cells and thymic progenitors. After transplant, at about two months, alpha-beta T cells were reportedly derived from several hundred expanded graft clones.

Unique molecular identifiers featured in how the TCRbeta library was prepared. One entry per CDR3 protein results from TCRdb running MiXCR on the PCR reads. This table has 250,000 to 400,000 distinct CDR3 sequences, approximately 20% appearing once. V lost 2 bases and J lost 2; bases outside the gene matches: 7. The CDR3 is 17 residues long. CDR1 DFQATT and CDR2 SNEGSKA come from the germline V gene (reference sequence). The TCR comes from a male patient under 18 who had a stem cell transplant for acute lymphoblastic leukemia, so the T cells may come from the graft donor. The material was PBMCs, mostly from graft donor cells, obtained 180 days after TCRalphabeta/CD19-depleted stem cell transplant. The genes are TRBV20-1 and TRBJ2-1; 12 positions match TRBD2. The chain's CDR3 is CSARSRTSGNPYNEQFF. DNA for the CDR3: TGCAGTGCTAGATCCAGGACTAGCGGGAACCCCTACAATGAGCAGTTCTTC.